This TCR beta chain emerged from a study of beta chain features in type 1 diabetes. Study-level background: Age, gender and cell yields were similar between patients and healthy donors.

This clone appeared a few times. Its cognate antigen is unknown. Study-wide results and limits: Patients with type 1 diabetes showed fewer VDJ junction insertions and more deletions. Here, the possible influence of HLA type (on TCRB rearrangement) remained unresolved.

The sequenced template was cDNA made from the entire isolated RNA. Data came from immunoSEQ multiplex PCR; TCRdb stores just in-frame clones and leaves some out. This sample has about 410,000 clones, with around 13% found just once. It was via CD45RO/CCR7/CD25/CD127/CD95/CD27 that CD4+ naive, central memory, regulatory and stem cell-like memory cells were sorted. The CDR3 loop spans 12 amino acids. The V and J ends lost 3 bases and 6 bases respectively, with 8 bases between them. The germline V gene has CDR1 SGDLS and CDR2 YYNGEE. Sequencing was performed on naive CD4+ T cells from blood. The TCR was taken from a young man in good health. The chain uses TRBV9 and TRBJ2-3; D unresolved. CDR3 in amino acids: CASSETHDTQYF. The DNA for the CDR3 is TGTGCCAGCAGCGAGACCCATGATACGCAGTATTTT.